The rows below give T cell receptor beta chains drawn from one sample of a study of PD-L1 blockade in urothelial cancer. TCRdb's copy holds only in-frame clones and misses some; the assay was immunoSEQ multiplex PCR. The sample shows 120,000 or so clones, about 84% of them seen only once. The sample consisted of PBMCs, taken around atezolizumab (anti-PD-L1) treatment. Source of these receptors: a man aged 45-65 years with urothelial cancer. CDR3s include the opening cysteine and the closing phenylalanine or tryptophan. A D gene is named only where the DNA matches it firmly.

D gene	V gene	J gene	CDR3 DNA	CDR3 protein
TRBD1	TRBV9	TRBJ2-4	TGTGCCAGCAGCGTGGACAGGGGAAGGAAAAACATTCAGTACTTC	CASSVDRGRKNIQYF
TRBD2	TRBV29-1	TRBJ2-7	TGCAGCGTTGGTACTGCAGGGCGGGAGAAAAGTTCCTACGAGCAGTACTTC	CSVGTAGREKSSYEQYF
NA	TRBV11-2	TRBJ2-7	TGTGCCAGCAGCCCGACAGGATCTAGCTCCTACGAGCAGTACTTC	CASSPTGSSSYEQYF
TRBD2	TRBV27	TRBJ2-7	TGTGCCAGCAGTTTTTCGTCTGGACTAGCGGGCTACGAGCAGTACTTC	CASSFSSGLAGYEQYF
NA	TRBV5-4	TRBJ2-1	TGTGCCAGCAGCATAAGATCGCCTCCGGGTAGCAATGAGCAGTTCTTC	CASSIRSPPGSNEQFF
TRBD2	TRBV11-2	TRBJ2-7	TGTGCCAGCAGCTTAGATACAATGGGACTAGTCTCAGAGCAGTACTTC	CASSLDTMGLVSEQYF
NA	TRBV27	TRBJ2-7	TGTGCCAGCAGCGGGGGTAAAGGATCTTCCTTGTACGAGCAGTACTTC	CASSGGKGSSLYEQYF
NA	TRBV30	TRBJ2-1	TGTGCCTCTACCCCGGGACACGGAAGCTCCTACAATGAGCAGTTCTTC	CASTPGHGSSYNEQFF
TRBD2	TRBV9	TRBJ2-2	TGTGCCAGCAGCCCTAGCGGGAGGTACACCGGGGAGCTGTTTTTT	CASSPSGRYTGELFF
TRBD2	TRBV11-2	TRBJ2-1	TGTGCCAGCAGCTTTGGGGGGACTAGCCACCACAATGAGCAGTTCTTC	CASSFGGTSHHNEQFF